The entry below describes one T cell receptor (beta chain). The entry originates in a study of T cells in Graves' hyperthyroidism and ophthalmopathy. Germline assignment: CDR1 SEHNR and CDR2 FQNEAQ (reference sequence). Trimming shortened V by 0 bases and J by 2 bases, and 5 bases separated the two germline ends. CDR3 length equals 14 residues. RNA transcripts served as the template for amplifying TCR beta CDR3 regions. First-round RT-PCR targeting the TCR CDR3 was performed with the HTBI primer set. A single record per CDR3 protein comes from TCRdb applying MiXCR to the multiplex PCR reads. The table has some 340,000 distinct CDR3 sequences, around 15% seen once.

This receptor was identified in a woman aged 40 to 49 with Graves' ophthalmopathy. Source material: blood. The chain has TRBV7-9 and TRBJ1-5; D gene ambiguous. Here the CDR3 reads CASSLAHGNQPQHF. CDR3 in DNA: TGTGCCAGCAGCTTAGCGCACGGCAATCAGCCCCAGCATTTT.